This T cell receptor (beta chain) was recorded in a study of blood T cell repertoires in COVID-19. Study summary: COVID-19 samples from acute and convalescent phases originated in the United States, Italy and Spain.

The ends lost 7 bases at V and 8 bases at J; junction bases unmatched: 14. Per germline, CDR1 SNHLY and CDR2 FYNNEI. This CDR3 region has 16 residues. Participant ages covered roughly 18 to 89 years across about 22 US areas. Recovery among Cohort 3 donors was established by two negative PCRs, clearance, or symptom resolution. Sequencing was performed with immunoSEQ multiplex PCR; in TCRdb, only in-frame clones are kept and a portion is missing. The table lists some 300,000 clones, approximately 89% of them singletons. The V call is TRBV2, the J call TRBJ1-6, with 7 bases matching TRBD1. Material: PBMCs or T cells enriched from blood (not recorded which). The receptor was derived from a woman aged 25 to 39 who had recovered from COVID-19. This CDR3 reads CASKPQGTEFDSPLHF. CDR3 bases: TGTGCCAGCAAGCCACAAGGGACAGAGTTTGATTCACCCCTCCACTTT.